The rows below give T cell receptor beta chains drawn from one sample of a study of cytomegalovirus exposure and HLA in healthy donors. Sequencing was performed with immunoSEQ multiplex PCR; in TCRdb, only in-frame clones are kept and a portion is missing. The repertoire holds some 130,000 clones, with approximately 85% as singletons. Sequences were obtained from PBMCs. Receptors originate from a woman between 25 and 40 years old in good health and CMV-seropositive. CDR3s include the opening cysteine and the closing phenylalanine or tryptophan. A D gene is named only where the DNA matches it firmly. Only part of the rows carry a size: once, few, many, or a class if the clone is expanded.

clone_size,d_call,v_call,j_call,cdr3_nt,cdr3_aa
.,TRBD1,TRBV13,TRBJ1-2,TGTGCCAGCATTCCGGGACAGGGGAAGGATGGCTACACCTTC,CASIPGQGKDGYTF
.,TRBD1,TRBV5-1,TRBJ1-4,TGCGCCAGCAGCGGCTCCGGGACAGGGGAAGAAAAACTGTTTTTT,CASSGSGTGEEKLFF
.,.,TRBV19,TRBJ2-7,TGTGCCAGTAGCCACGGAAATGGGGACAAGCAGTACTTC,CASSHGNGDKQYF
.,.,TRBV28,TRBJ2-1,TGTGCCAGCAGTCCATCCGCGGACTACAATGAGCAGTTCTTC,CASSPSADYNEQFF
.,.,TRBV7-6,TRBJ1-1,TGTGCCAGCAGCTTAGTCGGCGGGAACACTGAAGCTTTCTTT,CASSLVGGNTEAFF
.,.,TRBV21-1,TRBJ1-5,TGTGCCAGCAGCCTTCCTCGGGGAGTCAATCAGCCCCAGCATTTT,CASSLPRGVNQPQHF
.,TRBD2,TRBV5-6,TRBJ2-1,TGTGCCAGCAGCTTGCGGGGGGTCTCCTACAATGAGCAGTTCTTC,CASSLRGVSYNEQFF
.,.,TRBV16,TRBJ1-2,TGTGCCAGCAGCCAATCGAGCGGGAACTATGGCTACACCTTC,CASSQSSGNYGYTF
.,.,TRBV10-3,TRBJ1-1,TGTGCCACCAGTGAGTCAGGGCGGGGGAACACTGAAGCTTTCTTT,CATSESGRGNTEAFF
.,.,TRBV6-6,TRBJ2-5,TGTGCCAGCAGCCGGACAGATAGGGAGACCCAGTACTTC,CASSRTDRETQYF
.,TRBD1,TRBV27,TRBJ1-1,TGTGCCAGCAGTTTAGCACAGGGGCTCAGCACTGAAGCTTTCTTT,CASSLAQGLSTEAFF
.,.,TRBV2,TRBJ1-1,TGTGCCAGCAGTGGGGGGGGTACGGGGGAGACTGAAGCTTTCTTT,CASSGGGTGETEAFF
once,.,TRBV2,TRBJ2-1,TGTGCCAGCAGTGATGGACAGATGAGCTCCTACAATGAGCAGTTCTTC,CASSDGQMSSYNEQFF
.,TRBD2,TRBV6-1,TRBJ2-7,TGTGCCAGCAACTCCGGGGGGGCAGGGCGGTACGAGCAGTACTTC,CASNSGGAGRYEQYF
.,TRBD2,TRBV5-1,TRBJ2-3,TGCGCCAGCAGCTTACACCGGGAGGGCAGGGCAGATACGCAGTATTTT,CASSLHREGRADTQYF
.,.,TRBV6-1,TRBJ1-1,TGTGCCAGCAGTGATGGGGGCTCTCGGGCTTTCTTT,CASSDGGSRAFF
.,.,TRBV28,TRBJ1-1,TGTGCCAGCAGACTATCTCTGGGGGGGGACACTGAAGCTTTCTTT,CASRLSLGGDTEAFF
.,TRBD1,TRBV28,TRBJ1-4,TGTGCCAGCAGTTTAGAACAGGGGAGTAATGAAAAACTGTTTTTT,CASSLEQGSNEKLFF